This record covers a single TCR beta chain. At the DNA level, this CDR3 is encoded by other sequences in the same sample as well. Categorization into cohorts depended on clinical history that participants reported. The CDR3 is 13 amino acids. V was cut by 4 bases and J by 7 bases, with 14 bases left in between. Germline CDR1 reads SQVTM; CDR2 reads ANQGSEA. These data come from a study of blood T cell repertoires in COVID-19. In the study overall: The samples span acute and convalescent COVID-19 from the United States, Italy and Spain.

Per the study methods: Amplification of reference gene primers was used by the study to estimate nucleated cell counts. Using immunoSEQ multiplex PCR, the repertoire was profiled, and TCRdb retains in-frame clones only, with some absent. V and J calls and clone size follow that table, whereas D and trimming were derived from the DNA. The profile covers about 280,000 clones, with more than 75% appearing a single time and around 2% taken by the ten largest. The TCR was taken from a woman between 55 and 75 years old in a cohort exposed to, infected with or recovered from COVID-19 (not recorded which). The source material was PBMCs or T cells enriched from blood (not recorded which). This rearrangement joins TRBV29-1 to TRBJ1-5; perhaps TRBD1 as D (5 bases). The chain's CDR3 is CSVGSGAGQPQHF. CDR3 bases: TGCAGCGTTGGGAGTGGGGCTGGGCAGCCCCAGCATTTT.